The entry that follows covers one TCR beta chain sequence. This clonotype was seen a handful of times. What this receptor recognizes is not known. Per-nucleotide qualities are absent, and no much larger clonotype sits a single base away. The data belong to a study of T cell repertoires in cytomegalovirus infection (dated by TCRdb to between 2018 and 2020). About the full investigation: Peptide stimulations targeted recently identified HLA-C-restricted CMV epitopes, whose presentation resists viral immunomodulation, together with well-studied HLA-B-restricted epitopes. Because public TCR beta signatures pointed to carriage of CMV infection together with the matching HLA type, the HLA type of each donor mattered for the analysis. The research as a whole found: In both this cohort and an independent roughly 350-donor cohort, the cumulative frequency of public TCR beta family members distinguished carriers of CMV infection plus the relevant HLA type. The ex vivo response was dominated by HLA-C-restricted CMV-specific TCR beta clonotypes, and the single most frequent clonotype in two of eight donors was supplied by these HLA-C-restricted clonotypes.

Reading the germline V gene (reference sequence) gives CDR1 SGHNT and CDR2 YYREEE. From its cysteine to its phenylalanine, the CDR3 spans 14 amino acids. Only CDR3 DNA remains: 42 bases, in frame from the first base. Trimming accounts for 0 bases at V and 8 bases at J, while the number of junction bases matched to no gene is 3. Data came from an Illumina HiSeq 1500. The public reads were quality trimmed at Q25 with fastp and then assembled into clones with MiXCR by TCRdb, keeping productive beta chains. Entries are consolidated by CDR3 protein sequence, retaining the most common genes and DNA. For this sample the table gives 360,000 or so distinct CDR3 sequences, of which about 34% were detected only once. The ten largest clonotypes hold approximately 13% of the sample. The intended sense of this specimen's treatment or condition label: in vitro stimulation with specific CMV peptide epitopes to enrich CMV-specific T cells.

Recombination connected TRBV5-4 to TRBJ1-4, and TRBD1 matches 8 of the central bases. The specimen comprised cultured PBMCs, sampled from culture after CMV antigen stimulation. The TCR was taken from a human donor in good health (CMV status not recorded). Some clones in this sample may be carry-over from other donors' samples. The CDR3 here reads CASSLEQGDEKLFF. The sequence in DNA is TGTGCCAGCAGCTTGGAACAGGGGGACGAAAAACTGTTTTTT.